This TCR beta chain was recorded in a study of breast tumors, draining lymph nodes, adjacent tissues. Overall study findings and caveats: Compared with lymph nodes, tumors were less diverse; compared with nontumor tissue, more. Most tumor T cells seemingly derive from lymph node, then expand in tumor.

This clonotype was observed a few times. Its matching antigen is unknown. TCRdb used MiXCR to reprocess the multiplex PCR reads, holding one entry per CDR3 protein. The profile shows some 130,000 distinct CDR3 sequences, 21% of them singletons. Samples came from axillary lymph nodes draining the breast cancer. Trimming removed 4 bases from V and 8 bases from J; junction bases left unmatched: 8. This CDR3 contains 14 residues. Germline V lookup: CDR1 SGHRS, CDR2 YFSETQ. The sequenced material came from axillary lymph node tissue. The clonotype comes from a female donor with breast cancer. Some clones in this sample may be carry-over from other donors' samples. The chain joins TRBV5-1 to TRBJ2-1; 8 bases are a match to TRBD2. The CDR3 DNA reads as TGCGCCAGCAGCAGGTCGGGACTAGAGGATGAGCAGTTCTTC. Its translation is CASSRSGLEDEQFF.